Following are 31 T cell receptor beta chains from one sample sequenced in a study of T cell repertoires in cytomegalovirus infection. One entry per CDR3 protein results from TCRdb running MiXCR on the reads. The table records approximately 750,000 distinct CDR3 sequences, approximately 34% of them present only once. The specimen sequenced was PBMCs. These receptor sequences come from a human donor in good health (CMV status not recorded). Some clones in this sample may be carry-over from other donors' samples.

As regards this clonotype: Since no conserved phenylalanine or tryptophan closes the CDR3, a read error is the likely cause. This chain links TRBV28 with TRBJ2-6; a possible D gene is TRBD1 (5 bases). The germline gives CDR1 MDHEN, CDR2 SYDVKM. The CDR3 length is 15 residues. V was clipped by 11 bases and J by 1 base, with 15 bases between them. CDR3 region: CAVTGAGSGANVLTL. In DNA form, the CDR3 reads TGTGCCGTCACAGGAGCAGGGTCTGGGGCCAACGTCCTGACTTTA.

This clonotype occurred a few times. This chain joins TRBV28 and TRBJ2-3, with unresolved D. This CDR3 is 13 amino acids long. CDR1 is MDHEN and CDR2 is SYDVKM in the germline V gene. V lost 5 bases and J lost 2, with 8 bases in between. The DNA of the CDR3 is TGTGCCAGCAGTCTGACTTACACAGATACGCAGTATTTT. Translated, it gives CASSLTYTDTQYF.

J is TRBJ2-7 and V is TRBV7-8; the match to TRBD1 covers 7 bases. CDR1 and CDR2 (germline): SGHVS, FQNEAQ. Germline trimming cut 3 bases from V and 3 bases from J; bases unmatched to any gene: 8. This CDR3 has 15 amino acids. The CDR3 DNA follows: TGTGCCAGCAGCTTGGGCGACAGGGCGGGCTACGAGCAGTACTTC. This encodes CASSLGDRAGYEQYF.

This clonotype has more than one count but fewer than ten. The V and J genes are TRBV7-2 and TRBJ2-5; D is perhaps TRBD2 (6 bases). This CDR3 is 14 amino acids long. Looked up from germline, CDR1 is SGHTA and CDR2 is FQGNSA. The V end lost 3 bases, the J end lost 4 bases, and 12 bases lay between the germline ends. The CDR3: CASSFGTYGETQYF. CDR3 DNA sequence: TGTGCCAGCAGCTTTGGGACTTACGGAGAGACCCAGTACTTC.

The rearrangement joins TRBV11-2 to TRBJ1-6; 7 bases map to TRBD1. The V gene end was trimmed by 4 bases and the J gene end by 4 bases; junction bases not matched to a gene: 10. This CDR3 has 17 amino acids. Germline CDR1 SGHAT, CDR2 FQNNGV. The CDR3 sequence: CASSSSPATGYNSPLHF. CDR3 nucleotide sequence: TGTGCCAGCAGCTCTAGCCCCGCGACAGGGTATAATTCACCCCTCCACTTT.

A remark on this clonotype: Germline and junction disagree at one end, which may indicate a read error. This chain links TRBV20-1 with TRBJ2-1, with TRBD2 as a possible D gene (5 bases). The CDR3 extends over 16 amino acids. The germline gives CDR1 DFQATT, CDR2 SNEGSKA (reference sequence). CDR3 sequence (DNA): TGCGGTGCAAAAACGACTAAGAGGAGCTCCTACAATGAGCAGTTCTTC. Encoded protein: CGAKTTKRSSYNEQFF.

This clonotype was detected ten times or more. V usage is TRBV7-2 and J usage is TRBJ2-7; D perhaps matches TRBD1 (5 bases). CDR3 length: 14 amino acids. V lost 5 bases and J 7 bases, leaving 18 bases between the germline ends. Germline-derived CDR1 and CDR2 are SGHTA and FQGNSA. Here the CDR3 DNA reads TGTGCCAGCAGCCCCCAGGGTCGGTTTCGGGAGCAGTACTTC. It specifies CASSPQGRFREQYF.

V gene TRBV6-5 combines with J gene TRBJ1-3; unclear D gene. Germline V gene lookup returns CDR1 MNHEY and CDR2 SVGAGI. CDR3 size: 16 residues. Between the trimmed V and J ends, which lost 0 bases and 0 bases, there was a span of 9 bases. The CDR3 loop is CASSYSSAGSGNTIYF. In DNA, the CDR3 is TGTGCCAGCAGTTACTCTTCTGCCGGCTCTGGAAACACCATATATTTT.

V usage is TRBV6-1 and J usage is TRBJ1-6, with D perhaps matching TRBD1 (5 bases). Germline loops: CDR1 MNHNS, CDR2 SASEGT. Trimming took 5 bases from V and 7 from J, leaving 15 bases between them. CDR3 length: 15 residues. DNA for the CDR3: TGTGCCAGCAGTTTTCAAGACAGTCAAAATTCACCCCTCCACTTT. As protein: CASSFQDSQNSPLHF.

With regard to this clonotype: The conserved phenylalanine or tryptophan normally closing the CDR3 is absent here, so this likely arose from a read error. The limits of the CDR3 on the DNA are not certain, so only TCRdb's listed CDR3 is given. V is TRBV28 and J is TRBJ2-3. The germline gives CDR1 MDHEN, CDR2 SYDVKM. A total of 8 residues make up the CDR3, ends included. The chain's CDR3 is CASSLDQT.

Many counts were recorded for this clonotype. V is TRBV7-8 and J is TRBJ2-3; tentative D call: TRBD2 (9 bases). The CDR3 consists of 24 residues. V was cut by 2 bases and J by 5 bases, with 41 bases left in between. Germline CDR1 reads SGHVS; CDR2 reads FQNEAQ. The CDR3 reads CASSLPRVRQGAETSGPLRDTQYF. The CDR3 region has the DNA TGTGCCAGCAGCTTACCAAGAGTCAGGCAGGGGGCCGAGACTAGCGGTCCTCTCAGAGATACGCAGTATTTT. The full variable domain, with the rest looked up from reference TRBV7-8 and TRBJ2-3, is GAGVSQSPRYKVAKRGQDVALRCDPISGHVSLFWYQQALGQGPEFLTYFQNEAQLDKSGLPSDRFFAERPEGSVSTLKIQRTQQEDSAVYLCASSLPRVRQGAETSGPLRDTQYFGPGTRLTVL.

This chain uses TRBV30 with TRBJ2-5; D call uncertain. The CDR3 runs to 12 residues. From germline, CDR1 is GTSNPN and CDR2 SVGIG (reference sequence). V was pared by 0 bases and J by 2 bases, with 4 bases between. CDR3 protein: CAWSVGQETQYF. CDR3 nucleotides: TGTGCCTGGAGTGTGGGTCAAGAGACCCAGTACTTC.

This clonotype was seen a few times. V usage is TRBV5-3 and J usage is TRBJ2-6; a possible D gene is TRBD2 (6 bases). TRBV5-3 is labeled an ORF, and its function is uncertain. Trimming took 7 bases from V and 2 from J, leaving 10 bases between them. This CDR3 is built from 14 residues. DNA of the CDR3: TGTGCCAGATACCGGGGGACTGGGGCCAACGTCCTGACTTTC. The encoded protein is CARYRGTGANVLTF.

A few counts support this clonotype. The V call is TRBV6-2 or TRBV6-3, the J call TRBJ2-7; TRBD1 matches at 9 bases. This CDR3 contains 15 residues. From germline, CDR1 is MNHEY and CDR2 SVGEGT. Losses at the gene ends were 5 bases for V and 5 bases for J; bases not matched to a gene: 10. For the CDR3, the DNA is TGTGCCAGCAGTACCACGGAGGGACAGGGTGACGAGCAGTACTTC. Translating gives CASSTTEGQGDEQYF.

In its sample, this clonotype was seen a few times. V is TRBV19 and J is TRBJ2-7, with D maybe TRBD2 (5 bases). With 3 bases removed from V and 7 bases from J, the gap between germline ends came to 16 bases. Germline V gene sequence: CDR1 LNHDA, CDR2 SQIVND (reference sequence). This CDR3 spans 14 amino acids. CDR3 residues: CASSIKRGGEEQYF. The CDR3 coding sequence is TGTGCCAGTAGTATTAAACGGGGTGGAGAAGAGCAGTACTTC.

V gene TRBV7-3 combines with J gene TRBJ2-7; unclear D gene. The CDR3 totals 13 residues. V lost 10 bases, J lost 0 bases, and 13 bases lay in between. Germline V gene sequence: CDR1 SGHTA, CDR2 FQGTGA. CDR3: CAISKDDSYEQYF. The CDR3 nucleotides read TGTGCCATCAGTAAGGACGACTCCTACGAGCAGTACTTC.

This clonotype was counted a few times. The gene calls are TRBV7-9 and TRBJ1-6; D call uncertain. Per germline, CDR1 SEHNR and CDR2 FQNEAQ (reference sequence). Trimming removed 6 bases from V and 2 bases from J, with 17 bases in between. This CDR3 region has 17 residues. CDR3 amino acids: CASRPMATDTYNSPLHF. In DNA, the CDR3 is TGTGCCAGCAGACCCATGGCGACCGATACCTATAATTCACCCCTCCACTTT.

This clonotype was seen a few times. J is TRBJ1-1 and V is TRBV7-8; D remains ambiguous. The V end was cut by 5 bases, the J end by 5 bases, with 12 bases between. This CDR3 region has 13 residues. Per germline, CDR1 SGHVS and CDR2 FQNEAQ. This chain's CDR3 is CASSRIQETEAFF. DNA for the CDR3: TGTGCCAGCAGCCGCATCCAAGAGACTGAAGCTTTCTTT.

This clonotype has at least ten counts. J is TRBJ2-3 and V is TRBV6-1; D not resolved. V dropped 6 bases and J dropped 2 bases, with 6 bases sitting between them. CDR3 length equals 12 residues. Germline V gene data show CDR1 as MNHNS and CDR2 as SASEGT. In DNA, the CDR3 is TGTGCCAGCAGGAGGTTCACAGATACGCAGTATTTT. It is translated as CASRRFTDTQYF.

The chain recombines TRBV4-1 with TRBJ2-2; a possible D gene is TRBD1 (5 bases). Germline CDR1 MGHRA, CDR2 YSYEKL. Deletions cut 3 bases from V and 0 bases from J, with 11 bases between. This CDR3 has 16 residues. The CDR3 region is CASSQAYRTNTGELFF. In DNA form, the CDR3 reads TGCGCCAGCAGCCAGGCGTACAGGACGAACACCGGGGAGCTGTTTTTT.

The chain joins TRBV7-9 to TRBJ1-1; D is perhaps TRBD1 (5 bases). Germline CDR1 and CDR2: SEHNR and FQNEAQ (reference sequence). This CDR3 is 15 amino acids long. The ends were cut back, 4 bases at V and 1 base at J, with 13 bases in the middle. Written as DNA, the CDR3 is TGTGCCAGCAGCTCCAGGGCGGGCAAGAACACTGAAGCTTTCTTT. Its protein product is CASSSRAGKNTEAFF.

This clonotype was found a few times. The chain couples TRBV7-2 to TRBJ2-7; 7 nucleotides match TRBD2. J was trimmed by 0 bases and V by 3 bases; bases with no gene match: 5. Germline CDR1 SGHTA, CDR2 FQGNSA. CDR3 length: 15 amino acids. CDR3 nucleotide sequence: TGTGCCAGCAGCTTCACTAGCGCAAACTCCTACGAGCAGTACTTC. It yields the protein CASSFTSANSYEQYF.

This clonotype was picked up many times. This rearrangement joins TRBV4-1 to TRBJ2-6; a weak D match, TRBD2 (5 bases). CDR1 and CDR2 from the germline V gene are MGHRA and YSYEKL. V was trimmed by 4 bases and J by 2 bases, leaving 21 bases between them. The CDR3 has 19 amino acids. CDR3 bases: TGCGCCAGCAGCCTGGCAGCCGGATCCTCTAGCCCTGGGGCCAACGTCCTGACTTTC. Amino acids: CASSLAAGSSSPGANVLTF.

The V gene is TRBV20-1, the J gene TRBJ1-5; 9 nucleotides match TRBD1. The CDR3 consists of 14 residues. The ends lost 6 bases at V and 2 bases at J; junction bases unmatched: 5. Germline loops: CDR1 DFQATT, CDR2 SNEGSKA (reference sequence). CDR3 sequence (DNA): TGCAGTGCACACCGGGACAGGGGCAATCAGCCCCAGCATTTT. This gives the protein CSAHRDRGNQPQHF.

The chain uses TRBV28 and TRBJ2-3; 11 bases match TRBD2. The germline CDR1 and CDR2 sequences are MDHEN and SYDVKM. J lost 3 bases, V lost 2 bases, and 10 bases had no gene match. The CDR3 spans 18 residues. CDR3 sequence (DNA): TGTGCCAGCAGTTTAGGGTTAGCGGGAGGGCCGATGACAGATACGCAGTATTTT. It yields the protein CASSLGLAGGPMTDTQYF.

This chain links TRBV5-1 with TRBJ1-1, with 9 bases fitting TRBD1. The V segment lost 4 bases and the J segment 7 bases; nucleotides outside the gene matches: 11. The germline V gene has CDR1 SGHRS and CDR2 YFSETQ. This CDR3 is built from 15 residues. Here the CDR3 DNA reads TGCGCCAGCAGCCCCATGACAGGGGGTCATGATGAAGCTTTCTTT. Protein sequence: CASSPMTGGHDEAFF.

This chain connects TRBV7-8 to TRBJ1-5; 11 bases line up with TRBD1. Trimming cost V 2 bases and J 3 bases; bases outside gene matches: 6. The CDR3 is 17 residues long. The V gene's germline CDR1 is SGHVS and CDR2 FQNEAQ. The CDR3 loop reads CASSLIGTGGINQPQHF. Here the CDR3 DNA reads TGTGCCAGCAGCTTAATAGGGACAGGGGGGATCAATCAGCCCCAGCATTTT.

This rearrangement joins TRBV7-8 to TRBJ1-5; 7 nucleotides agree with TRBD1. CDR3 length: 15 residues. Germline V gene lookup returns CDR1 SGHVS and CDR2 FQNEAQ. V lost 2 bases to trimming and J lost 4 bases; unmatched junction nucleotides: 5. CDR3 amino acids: CASSLWAGGNQPQHF. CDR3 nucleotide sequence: TGTGCCAGCAGCTTATGGGCAGGGGGTAATCAGCCCCAGCATTTT.

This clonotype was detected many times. This chain's CDR3 is CASSLDLAGGFSDTQYF. CDR3 nucleotides: TGTGCCAGCAGCTTAGATCTAGCGGGGGGGTTCTCGGATACGCAGTATTTT. The rearrangement joins TRBV7-8 to TRBJ2-3; TRBD2 matches at 12 bases. This CDR3 spans 17 amino acids. Per germline, CDR1 SGHVS and CDR2 FQNEAQ. Germline trimming cut 1 base from V and 6 bases from J; bases unmatched to any gene: 8.

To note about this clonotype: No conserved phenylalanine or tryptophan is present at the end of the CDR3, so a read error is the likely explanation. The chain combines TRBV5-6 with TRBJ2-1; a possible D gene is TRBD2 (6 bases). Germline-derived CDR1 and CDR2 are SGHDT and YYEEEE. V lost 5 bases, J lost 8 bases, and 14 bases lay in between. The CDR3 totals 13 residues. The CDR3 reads CASRRRSSDEQFL. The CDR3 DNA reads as TGTGCCAGCAGAAGGAGATCTAGCGATGAGCAGTTCTTA.

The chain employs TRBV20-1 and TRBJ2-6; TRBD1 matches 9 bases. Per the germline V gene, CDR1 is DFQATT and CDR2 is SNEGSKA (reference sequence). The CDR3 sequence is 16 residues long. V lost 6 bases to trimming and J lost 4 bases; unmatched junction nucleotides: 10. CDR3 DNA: TGCAGTGCCCCCGGGACAGGGTCCTTAGGGGCCAACGTCCTGACTTTC. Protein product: CSAPGTGSLGANVLTF.